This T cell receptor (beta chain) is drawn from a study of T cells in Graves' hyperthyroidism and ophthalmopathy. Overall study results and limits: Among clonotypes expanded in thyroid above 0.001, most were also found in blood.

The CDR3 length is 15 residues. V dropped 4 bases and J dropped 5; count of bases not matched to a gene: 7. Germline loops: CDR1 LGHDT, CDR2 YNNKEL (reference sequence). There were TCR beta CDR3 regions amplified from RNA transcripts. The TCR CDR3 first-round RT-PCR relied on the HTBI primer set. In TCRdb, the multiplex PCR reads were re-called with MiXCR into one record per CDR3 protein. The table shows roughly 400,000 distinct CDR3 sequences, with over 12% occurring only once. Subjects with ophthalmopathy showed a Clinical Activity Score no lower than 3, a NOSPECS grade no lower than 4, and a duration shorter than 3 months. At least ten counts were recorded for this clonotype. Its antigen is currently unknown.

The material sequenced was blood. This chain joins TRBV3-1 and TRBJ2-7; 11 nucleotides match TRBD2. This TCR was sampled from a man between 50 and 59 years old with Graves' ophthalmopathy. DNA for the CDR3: TGTGCCAGCAGCCTAGCACTAGCGGGAGTTCACGAGCAGTACTTC. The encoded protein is CASSLALAGVHEQYF.